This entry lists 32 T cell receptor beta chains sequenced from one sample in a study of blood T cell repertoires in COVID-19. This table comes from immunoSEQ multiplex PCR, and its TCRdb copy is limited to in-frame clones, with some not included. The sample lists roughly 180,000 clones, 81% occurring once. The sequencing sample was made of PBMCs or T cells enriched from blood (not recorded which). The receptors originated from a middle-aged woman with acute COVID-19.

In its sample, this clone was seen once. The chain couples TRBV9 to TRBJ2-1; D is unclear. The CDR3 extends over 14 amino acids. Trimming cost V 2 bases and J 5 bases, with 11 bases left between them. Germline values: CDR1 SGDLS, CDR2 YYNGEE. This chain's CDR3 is CASSVRSLNNEQFF. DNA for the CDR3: TGTGCCAGCAGCGTCCGGAGTTTGAACAATGAGCAGTTCTTC.

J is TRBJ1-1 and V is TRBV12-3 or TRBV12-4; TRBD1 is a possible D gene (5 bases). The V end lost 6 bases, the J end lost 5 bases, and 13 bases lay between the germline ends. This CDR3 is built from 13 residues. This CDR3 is CASSWGGVTEAFF. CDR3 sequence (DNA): TGTGCCAGCAGCTGGGGGGGAGTAACTGAAGCTTTCTTT.

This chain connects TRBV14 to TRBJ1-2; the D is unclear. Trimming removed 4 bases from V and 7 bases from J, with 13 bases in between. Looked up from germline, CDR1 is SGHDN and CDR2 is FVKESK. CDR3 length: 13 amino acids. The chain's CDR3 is CASSRDGVFGYTF. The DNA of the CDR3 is TGTGCCAGCAGCCGCGACGGGGTATTTGGCTACACCTTC. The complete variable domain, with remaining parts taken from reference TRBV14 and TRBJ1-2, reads EAGVTQFPSHSVIEKGQTVTLRCDPISGHDNLYWYRRVMGKEIKFLLHFVKESKQDESGMPNNRFLAERTGGTYSTLKVQPAELEDSGVYFCASSRDGVFGYTFGSGTRLTVV.

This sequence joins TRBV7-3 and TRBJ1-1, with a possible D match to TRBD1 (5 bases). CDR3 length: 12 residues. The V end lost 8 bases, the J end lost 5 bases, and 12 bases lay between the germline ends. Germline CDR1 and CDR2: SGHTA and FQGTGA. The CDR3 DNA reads TGTGCCAGCCGGGGGGTAGGGACTGAAGCTTTCTTT. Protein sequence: CASRGVGTEAFF.

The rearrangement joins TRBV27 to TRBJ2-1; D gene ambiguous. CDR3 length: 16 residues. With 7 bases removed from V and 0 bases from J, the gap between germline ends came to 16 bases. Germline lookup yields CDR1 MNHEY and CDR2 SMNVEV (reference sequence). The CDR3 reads CASTPSPLSSYNEQFF. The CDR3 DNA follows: TGTGCCAGCACTCCTAGTCCCCTGAGCTCCTACAATGAGCAGTTCTTC.

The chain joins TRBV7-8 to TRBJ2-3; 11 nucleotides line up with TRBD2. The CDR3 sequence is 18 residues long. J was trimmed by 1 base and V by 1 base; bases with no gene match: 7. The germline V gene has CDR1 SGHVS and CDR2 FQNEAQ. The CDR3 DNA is TGTGCCAGCAGCTTAGTAGCGGGAGGGCCCTTGGGCACAGATACGCAGTATTTT. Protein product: CASSLVAGGPLGTDTQYF.

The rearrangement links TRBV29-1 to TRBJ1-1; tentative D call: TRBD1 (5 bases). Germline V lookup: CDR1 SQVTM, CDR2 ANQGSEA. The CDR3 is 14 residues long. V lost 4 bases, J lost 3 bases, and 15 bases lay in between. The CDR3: CSVGRPGVDTEAFF. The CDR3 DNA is TGCAGCGTTGGTAGGCCGGGGGTCGACACTGAAGCTTTCTTT.

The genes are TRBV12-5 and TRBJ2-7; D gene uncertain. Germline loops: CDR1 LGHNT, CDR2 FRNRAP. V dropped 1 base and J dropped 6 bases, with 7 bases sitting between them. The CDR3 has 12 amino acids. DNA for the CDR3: TGTGCTAGTGGTTTGGAACGAGGCGAGCAGTACTTC. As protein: CASGLERGEQYF. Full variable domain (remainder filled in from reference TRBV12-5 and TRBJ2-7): DARVTQTPRHKVTEMGQEVTMRCQPILGHNTVFWYRQTMMQGLELLAYFRNRAPLDDSGMPKDRFSAEMPDATLATLKIQPSEPRDSAVYFCASGLERGEQYFGPGTRLTVT.

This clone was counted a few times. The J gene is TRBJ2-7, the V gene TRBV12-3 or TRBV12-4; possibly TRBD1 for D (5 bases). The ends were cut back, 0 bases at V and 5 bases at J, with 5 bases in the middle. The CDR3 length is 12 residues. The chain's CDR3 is CASSLAGDEQYF. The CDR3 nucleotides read TGTGCCAGCAGTTTAGCAGGGGACGAGCAGTACTTC.

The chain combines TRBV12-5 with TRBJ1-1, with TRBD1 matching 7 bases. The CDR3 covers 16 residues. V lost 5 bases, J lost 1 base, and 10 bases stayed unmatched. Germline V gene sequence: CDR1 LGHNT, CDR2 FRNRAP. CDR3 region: CASGTGTDLTNTEAFF. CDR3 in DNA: TGTGCTAGTGGTACCGGGACAGATCTAACGAACACTGAAGCTTTCTTT.

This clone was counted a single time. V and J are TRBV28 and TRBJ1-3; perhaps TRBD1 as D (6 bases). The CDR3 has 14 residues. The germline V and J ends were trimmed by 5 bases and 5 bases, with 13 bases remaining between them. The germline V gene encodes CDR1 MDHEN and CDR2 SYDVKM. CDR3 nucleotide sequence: TGTGCCAGCAGTCCAGGGGAAGTTAGAAACACCATATATTTT. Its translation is CASSPGEVRNTIYF.

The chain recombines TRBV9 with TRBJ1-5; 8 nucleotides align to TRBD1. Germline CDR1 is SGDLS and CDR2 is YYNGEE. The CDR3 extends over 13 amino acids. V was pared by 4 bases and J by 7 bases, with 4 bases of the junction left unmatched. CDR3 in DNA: TGTGCCAGCAGCCGTGGACAGGGACAGCCCCAGCATTTT. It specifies CASSRGQGQPQHF.

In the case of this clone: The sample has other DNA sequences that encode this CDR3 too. The DNA for the CDR3 is TGTGCCAGCAGTCGGGACAGAAGCTATGGCTACACCTTC. As protein: CASSRDRSYGYTF. This chain links TRBV12-3 or TRBV12-4 with TRBJ1-2; 7 bases line up with TRBD1. The CDR3 length is 13 residues. Germline trimming cut 5 bases from V and 4 bases from J; bases unmatched to any gene: 4.

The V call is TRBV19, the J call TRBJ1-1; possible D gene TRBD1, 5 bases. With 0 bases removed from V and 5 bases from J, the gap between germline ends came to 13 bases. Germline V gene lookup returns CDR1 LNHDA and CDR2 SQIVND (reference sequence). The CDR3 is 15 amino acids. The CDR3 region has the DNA TGTGCCAGTAGTATAGAGGAGGGGCGAAAGACTGAAGCTTTCTTT. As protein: CASSIEEGRKTEAFF.

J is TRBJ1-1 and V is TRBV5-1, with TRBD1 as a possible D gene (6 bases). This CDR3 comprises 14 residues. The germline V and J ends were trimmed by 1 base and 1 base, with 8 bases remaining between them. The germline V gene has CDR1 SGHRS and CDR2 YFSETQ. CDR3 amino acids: CASSLRGRNTEAFF. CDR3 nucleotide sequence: TGCGCCAGCAGCTTGAGGGGGAGGAACACTGAAGCTTTCTTT.

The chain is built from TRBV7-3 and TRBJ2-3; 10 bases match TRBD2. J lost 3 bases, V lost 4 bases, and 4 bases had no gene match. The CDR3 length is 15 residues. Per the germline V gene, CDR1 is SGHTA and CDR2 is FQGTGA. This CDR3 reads CASSSSGSLTDTQYF. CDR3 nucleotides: TGTGCCAGCAGCTCTAGCGGGAGTTTGACAGATACGCAGTATTTT.

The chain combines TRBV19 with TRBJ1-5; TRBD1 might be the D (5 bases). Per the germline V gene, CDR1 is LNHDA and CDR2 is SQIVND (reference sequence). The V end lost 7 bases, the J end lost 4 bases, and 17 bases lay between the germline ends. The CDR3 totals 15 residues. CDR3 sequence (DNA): TGTGCCAGTATGGTAAGAGGACATAATAATCAGCCCCAGCATTTT. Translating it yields CASMVRGHNNQPQHF.

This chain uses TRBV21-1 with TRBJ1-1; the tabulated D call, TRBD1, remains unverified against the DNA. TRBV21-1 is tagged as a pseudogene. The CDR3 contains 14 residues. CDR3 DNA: TGTGCCAGCCGAGAGACAGGGACGAACACTGAAGCTTTCTTT. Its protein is CASRETGTNTEAFF.

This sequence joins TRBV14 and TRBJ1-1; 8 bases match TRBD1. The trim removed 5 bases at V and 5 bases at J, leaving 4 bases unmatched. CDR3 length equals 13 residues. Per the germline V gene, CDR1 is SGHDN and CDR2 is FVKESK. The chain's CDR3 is CASSLTGGTEAFF. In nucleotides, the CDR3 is TGTGCCAGCAGCTTAACAGGGGGGACTGAAGCTTTCTTT.

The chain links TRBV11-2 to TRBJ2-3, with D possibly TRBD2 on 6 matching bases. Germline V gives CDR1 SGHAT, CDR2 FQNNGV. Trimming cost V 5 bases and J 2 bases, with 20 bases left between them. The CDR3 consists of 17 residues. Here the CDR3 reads CASSLFGGSSDTDTQYF. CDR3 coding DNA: TGTGCCAGCAGCCTCTTTGGGGGGTCTAGCGACACAGATACGCAGTATTTT. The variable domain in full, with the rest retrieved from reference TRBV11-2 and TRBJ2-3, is EAGVAQSPRYKIIEKRQSVAFWCNPISGHATLYWYQQILGQGPKLLIQFQNNGVVDDSQLPKDRFSAERLKGVDSTLKIQPAKLEDSAVYLCASSLFGGSSDTDTQYFGPGTRLTVL.

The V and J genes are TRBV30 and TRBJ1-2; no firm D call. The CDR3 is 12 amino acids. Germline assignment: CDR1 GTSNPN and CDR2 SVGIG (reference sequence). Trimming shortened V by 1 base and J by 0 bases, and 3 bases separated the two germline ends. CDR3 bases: TGTGCCTGGAGTGACTCTAACTATGGCTACACCTTC. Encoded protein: CAWSDSNYGYTF.

CDR3 residues: CASTGGTEAFF. DNA for the CDR3: TGTGCCAGCACAGGGGGCACTGAAGCTTTCTTT. This chain connects TRBV25-1 to TRBJ1-1; 7 bases match TRBD1. V was pared by 7 bases and J by 4 bases, with 0 bases of the junction left unmatched. This CDR3 comprises 11 residues. Germline-derived CDR1 and CDR2 are MGHDK and SYGVNS.

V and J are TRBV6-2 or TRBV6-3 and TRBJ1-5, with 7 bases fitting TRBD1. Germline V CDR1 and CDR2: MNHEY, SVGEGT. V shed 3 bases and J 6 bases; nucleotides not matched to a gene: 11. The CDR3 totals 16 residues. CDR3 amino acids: CASSYSGTVATQPQHF. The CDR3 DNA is TGTGCCAGCAGTTATTCTGGGACAGTAGCAACTCAGCCCCAGCATTTT.

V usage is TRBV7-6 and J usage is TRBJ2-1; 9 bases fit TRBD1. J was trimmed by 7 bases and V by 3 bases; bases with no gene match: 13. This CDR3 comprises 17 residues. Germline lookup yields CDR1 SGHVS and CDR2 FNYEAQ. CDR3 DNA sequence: TGTGCCAGCAGCTTGGCCACCCCGGGACAGGGAGGGAATGAGCAGTTCTTC. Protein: CASSLATPGQGGNEQFF. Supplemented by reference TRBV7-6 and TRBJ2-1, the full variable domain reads GAGVSQSPRYKVTKRGQDVALRCDPISGHVSLYWYRQALGQGPEFLTYFNYEAQQDKSGLPNDRFSAERPEGSISTLTIQRTEQRDSAMYRCASSLATPGQGGNEQFFGPGTRLTVL.

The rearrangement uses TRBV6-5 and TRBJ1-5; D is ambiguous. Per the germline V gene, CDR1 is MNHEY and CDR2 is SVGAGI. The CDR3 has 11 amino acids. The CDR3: CVIGESQPQHF. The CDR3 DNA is TGTGTCATCGGGGAAAGCCAGCCCCAGCATTTT.

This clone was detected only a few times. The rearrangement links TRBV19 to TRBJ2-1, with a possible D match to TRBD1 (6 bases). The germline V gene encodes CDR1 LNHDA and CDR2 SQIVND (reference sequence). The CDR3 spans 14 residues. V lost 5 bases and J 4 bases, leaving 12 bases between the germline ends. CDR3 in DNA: TGTGCCAGTAGTCAGTGGGGGACATACAATGAGCAGTTCTTC. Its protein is CASSQWGTYNEQFF.

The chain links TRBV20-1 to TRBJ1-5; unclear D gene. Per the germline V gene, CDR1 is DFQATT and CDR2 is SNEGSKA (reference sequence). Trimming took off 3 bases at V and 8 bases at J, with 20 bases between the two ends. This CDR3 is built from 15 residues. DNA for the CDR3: TGCAGTGCTAGTGTTTCGGCCCCGCAGAGGGAGCCCCAGCATTTT. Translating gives CSASVSAPQREPQHF.

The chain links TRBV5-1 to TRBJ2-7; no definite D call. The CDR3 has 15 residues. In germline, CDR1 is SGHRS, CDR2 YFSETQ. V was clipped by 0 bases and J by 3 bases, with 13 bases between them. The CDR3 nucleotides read TGCGCCAGCAGCTTGGAAGTGGCTGGAGTCTACGAGCAGTACTTC. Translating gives CASSLEVAGVYEQYF.

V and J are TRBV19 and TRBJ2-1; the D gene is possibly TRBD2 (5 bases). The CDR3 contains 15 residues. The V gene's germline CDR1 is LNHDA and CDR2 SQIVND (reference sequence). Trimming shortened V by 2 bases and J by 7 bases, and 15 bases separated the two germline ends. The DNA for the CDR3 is TGTGCCAGTAGTATAAAACTAGACGGGTATAATGAGCAGTTCTTC. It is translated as CASSIKLDGYNEQFF.

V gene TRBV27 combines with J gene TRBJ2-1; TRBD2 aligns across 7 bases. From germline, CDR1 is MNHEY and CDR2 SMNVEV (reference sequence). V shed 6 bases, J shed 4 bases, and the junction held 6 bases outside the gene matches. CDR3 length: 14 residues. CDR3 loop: CASSQYGRYNEQFF. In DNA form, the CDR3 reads TGTGCCAGCAGCCAGTACGGGAGGTACAATGAGCAGTTCTTC.

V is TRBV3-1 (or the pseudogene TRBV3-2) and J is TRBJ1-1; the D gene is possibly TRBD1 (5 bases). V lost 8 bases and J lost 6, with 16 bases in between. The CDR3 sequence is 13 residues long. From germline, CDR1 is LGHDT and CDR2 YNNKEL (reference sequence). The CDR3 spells CASGGGTPPEAFF. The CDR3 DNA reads TGTGCCAGCGGGGGGGGGACGCCTCCTGAAGCTTTCTTT.

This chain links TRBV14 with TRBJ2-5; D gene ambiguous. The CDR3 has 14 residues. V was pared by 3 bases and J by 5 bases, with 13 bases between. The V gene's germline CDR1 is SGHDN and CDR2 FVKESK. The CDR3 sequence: CASSHRLTVETQYF. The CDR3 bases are TGTGCCAGCAGCCATCGTCTCACGGTCGAGACCCAGTACTTC.